This note documents a single T cell receptor beta chain sequence. Germline CDR1 and CDR2: MGHDK and SYGVNS. The CDR3 sequence is 14 residues long. J lost 9 bases, V lost 4 bases, and 11 bases had no gene match. Preparing the TCRbeta library involved the use of unique molecular identifiers. TCRdb passed the PCR reads through MiXCR, listing each CDR3 protein once. The sample yields around 400,000 distinct CDR3 sequences, roughly a tenth seen once. The entry originates in a study of T-cell reconstitution after alpha-beta-depleted transplantation in children. Sequenced material: PBMCs from the stem cell graft donor, taken from the stem cell graft. The rearrangement joins TRBV25-1 to TRBJ2-5; 7 bases are shared with TRBD1. This TCR derives from a human donor who donated a stem cell graft to a child with acute myeloid leukemia. The CDR3 nucleotides read TGTGCCAGCAGTGTTAACAGGGGTGGATCTGCCCAGTACTTC. Translated: CASSVNRGGSAQYF.